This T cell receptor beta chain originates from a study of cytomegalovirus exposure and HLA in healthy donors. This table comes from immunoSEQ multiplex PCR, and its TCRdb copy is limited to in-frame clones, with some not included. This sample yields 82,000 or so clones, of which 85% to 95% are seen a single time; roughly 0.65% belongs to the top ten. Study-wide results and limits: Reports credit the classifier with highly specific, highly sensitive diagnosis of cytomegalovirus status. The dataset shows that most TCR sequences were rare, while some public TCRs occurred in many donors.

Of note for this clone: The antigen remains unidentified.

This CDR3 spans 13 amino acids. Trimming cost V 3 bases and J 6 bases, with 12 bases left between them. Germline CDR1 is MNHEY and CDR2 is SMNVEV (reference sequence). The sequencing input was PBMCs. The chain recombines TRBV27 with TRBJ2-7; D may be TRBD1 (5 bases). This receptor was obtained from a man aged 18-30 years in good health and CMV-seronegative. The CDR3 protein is CASSFDSPGEQYF. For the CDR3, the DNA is TGTGCCAGCAGTTTTGACAGCCCGGGCGAGCAGTACTTC.